These 11 T cell receptor beta chains came from one sample sequenced in a study of vaccination and CD4 T cells after COVID-19. Time point described: late sampling 161 to 241 days after vaccination in a few convalescent patients. As for treatment: roughly ten-day PBMC culture with coronavirus spike peptide pools or control peptides (ViraFEST assay). Oncomine TCR Beta short-read sequencing was applied to DNA from cultured CD4+ T cells. TCRdb re-called the PCR reads with MiXCR, one entry per CDR3 protein. The data contain about 24,000 distinct CDR3 sequences, 30% of them seen just once; the ten biggest clones take up just over 3%. Antigen specificity for these receptors is unknown. The source was CD4+ T cells from blood, cultured in vitro, collected about 7 months after SARS-CoV-2 vaccination. These receptors were obtained from a human donor who had recovered from COVID-19.

This clonotype was observed a handful of times. The chain couples TRBV7-8 to TRBJ2-5; D not resolved. The germline CDR1 and CDR2 sequences are SGHVS and FQNEAQ. The CDR3 has 12 amino acids. V was pared by 2 bases and J by 5 bases, with 6 bases between. This chain's CDR3 is CASSLSLETQYF. CDR3 bases: TGTGCCAGCAGCTTATCTTTGGAGACCCAGTACTTC.

In this sample, this clonotype turned up a few times. This chain connects TRBV20-1 to TRBJ2-1, with 9 bases identical to TRBD2. From germline, CDR1 is DFQATT and CDR2 SNEGSKA (reference sequence). After removal of 6 bases from V and 2 bases from J, the junction contained 5 bases not matched to a gene. This CDR3 region has 14 residues. The CDR3, as DNA: TGCAGTGCATCCCGGACTAGCGCCTACAATGAGCAGTTCTTC. It is translated as CSASRTSAYNEQFF.

The chain links TRBV6-1 to TRBJ2-4, with 7 bases fitting TRBD1. In germline, CDR1 is MNHNS, CDR2 SASEGT. The CDR3 runs 13 residues. V was pared by 6 bases and J by 7 bases, with 6 bases of the junction left unmatched. The CDR3 DNA reads as TGTGCCAGCAGGGAGACAGGGTTGAACATTCAGTACTTC. It translates to CASRETGLNIQYF.

This clonotype was found a few times. The chain carries TRBV28 and TRBJ1-1; D gene ambiguous. V lost 5 bases and J lost 0, with 7 bases in between. This CDR3 has 13 amino acids. The V gene's germline CDR1 is MDHEN and CDR2 SYDVKM. The CDR3 is CASSRTVNTEAFF. The CDR3 nucleotides are TGTGCCAGCAGTAGAACAGTGAACACTGAAGCTTTCTTT.

The chain carries TRBV5-4 and TRBJ2-3; no definite D call. Per germline, CDR1 SGHNT and CDR2 YYREEE (reference sequence). The CDR3 consists of 13 residues. V was cut by 0 bases and J by 2 bases, with 4 bases left in between. CDR3 region: CASSLGYTDTQYF. The CDR3 nucleotides are TGTGCCAGCAGCTTGGGCTACACAGATACGCAGTATTTT.

This clonotype ranks as medium-sized. J is TRBJ1-5 and V is TRBV20-1, with D unresolved. Trimming pared 7 bases from V and 2 bases from J, leaving 9 bases between. CDR1 is DFQATT, CDR2 SNEGSKA, per germline (reference sequence). The CDR3 is made up of 12 amino acids. In DNA form, the CDR3 reads TGCAGTGTTTTATCGGGCAATCAGCCCCAGCATTTT. Residues: CSVLSGNQPQHF.

This clonotype has only a few counts. This sequence joins TRBV10-3 and TRBJ1-2; a possible D gene is TRBD1 (5 bases). The CDR3 covers 14 residues. In germline, CDR1 is ENHRY, CDR2 SYGVKD. V was pared by 3 bases and J by 6 bases, with 14 bases between. CDR3 sequence: CAISDAGGRNGYTF. The CDR3 region has the DNA TGTGCCATCAGTGATGCCGGGGGGAGGAATGGCTACACCTTC.

The J gene is TRBJ2-5, the V gene TRBV7-6; a possible D gene is TRBD2 (6 bases). This CDR3 has 15 amino acids. Germline V CDR1 and CDR2: SGHVS, FNYEAQ. V lost 3 bases to trimming and J lost 5 bases, with 16 bases between them. The CDR3 coding sequence is TGTGCCAGCAGCTTGCTAGCGACAAAAGGGGAGACCCAGTACTTC. It specifies CASSLLATKGETQYF. Looking up the rest from reference TRBV7-6 and TRBJ2-5 gives the full variable domain: GAGVSQSPRYKVTKRGQDVALRCDPISGHVSLYWYRQALGQGPEFLTYFNYEAQQDKSGLPNDRFSAERPEGSISTLTIQRTEQRDSAMYRCASSLLATKGETQYFGPGTRLLVL.

Only one count was recorded for this clonotype. This chain links TRBV5-1 with TRBJ2-7; D is unclear. The germline gives CDR1 SGHRS, CDR2 YFSETQ. V lost 5 bases to trimming and J lost 3 bases, with 15 bases between them. This CDR3 spans 14 amino acids. The CDR3 DNA reads TGCGCCAGCAGTCCCCGACTGGGCGGCTACGAGCAGTACTTC. It specifies CASSPRLGGYEQYF. The whole variable domain, remainder taken from reference TRBV5-1 and TRBJ2-7, is KAGVTQTPRYLIKTRGQQVTLSCSPISGHRSVSWYQQTPGQGLQFLFEYFSETQRNKGNFPGRFSGRQFSNSRSEMNVSTLELGDSALYLCASSPRLGGYEQYFGPGTRLTVT.

The chain has TRBV4-1 and TRBJ2-5; D is ambiguous. The CDR3 covers 13 residues. The V gene's germline CDR1 is MGHRA and CDR2 YSYEKL. Trimming took off 0 bases at V and 5 bases at J, with 7 bases between the two ends. CDR3 bases: TGCGCCAGCAGCCAAGAGCTCCGTGAGACCCAGTACTTC. Translated: CASSQELRETQYF.

By share of the sample, this clonotype is medium-sized. The CDR3 region is CASSSGESSGANVLTF. As DNA, the CDR3 is TGTGCCAGCAGTTCGGGAGAGAGCTCTGGGGCCAACGTCCTGACTTTC. The chain couples TRBV28 to TRBJ2-6, with D possibly matching TRBD2 (6 bases). The V end lost 4 bases, the J end lost 0 bases, and 10 bases lay between the germline ends. The CDR3 is 16 residues long. Germline loops: CDR1 MDHEN, CDR2 SYDVKM.